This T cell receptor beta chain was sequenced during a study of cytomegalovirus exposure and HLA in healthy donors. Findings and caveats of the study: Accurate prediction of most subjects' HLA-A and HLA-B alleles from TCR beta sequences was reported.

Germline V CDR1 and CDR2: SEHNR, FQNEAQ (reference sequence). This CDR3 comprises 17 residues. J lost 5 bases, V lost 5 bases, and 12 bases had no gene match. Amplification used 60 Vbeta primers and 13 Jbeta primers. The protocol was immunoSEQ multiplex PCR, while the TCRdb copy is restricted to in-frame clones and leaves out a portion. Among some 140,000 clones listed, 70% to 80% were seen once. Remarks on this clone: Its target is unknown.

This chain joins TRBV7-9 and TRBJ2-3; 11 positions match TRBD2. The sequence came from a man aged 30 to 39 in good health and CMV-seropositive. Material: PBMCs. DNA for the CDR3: TGTGCCAGCAGCGCCAGAGGTAGCGGGAGGGCTATAGATACGCAGTATTTT. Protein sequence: CASSARGSGRAIDTQYF.